The 29 T cell receptor beta chains below were found in one sample sequenced in a study of CD8 T cells in ankylosing spondylitis. Study results and limitations: In ankylosing spondylitis blood, a motif of seven to nine highly homologous TCR beta variants appeared characteristic.

Their antigen targets remain unknown. MiXCR, applied by TCRdb to the 5' RACE reads, yields one record per CDR3 protein. The data show about 540,000 distinct CDR3 sequences, 12% seen once. Sequenced sample: blood, either unsorted or a sorted T cell fraction (not recorded which). Source of these receptors: a male donor with ankylosing spondylitis.

The chain employs TRBV5-1 and TRBJ2-3; D gene ambiguous. From germline, CDR1 is SGHRS and CDR2 YFSETQ. V was shortened by 3 bases and J by 1 base, with 12 bases between the two germline ends. The CDR3 consists of 15 residues. In DNA, the CDR3 is TGCGCCAGCAGCTCCGACATCCCCGGCACAGATACGCAGTATTTT. Amino acids: CASSSDIPGTDTQYF.

At least ten counts were recorded for this clonotype. The V and J genes are TRBV10-3 and TRBJ2-7; the D is unclear. Trimming left V 4 bases short and J 0 bases short, with 13 bases between. The CDR3 is 15 residues long. The germline gives CDR1 ENHRY, CDR2 SYGVKD. The CDR3 is CAISVASESSYEQYF. As DNA, the CDR3 is TGTGCCATCAGTGTTGCCAGCGAAAGCTCCTACGAGCAGTACTTC.

The chain employs TRBV5-1 and TRBJ1-2; 8 nucleotides line up with TRBD1. V lost 4 bases to trimming and J lost 6 bases; unmatched junction nucleotides: 11. The CDR3 length is 15 residues. Germline V gene sequence: CDR1 SGHRS, CDR2 YFSETQ. CDR3 sequence reads: CASSPDRGFEDGYTF. In nucleotides, the CDR3 is TGCGCCAGCAGCCCAGACAGGGGATTTGAGGATGGCTACACCTTC.

This clonotype was observed a handful of times. This rearrangement joins TRBV2 to TRBJ2-3; the D is unclear. CDR3 length: 14 residues. The V gene's germline CDR1 is SNHLY and CDR2 FYNNEI. V was clipped by 0 bases and J by 5 bases, with 9 bases between them. CDR3 sequence: CASSEALWGDTQYF. For the CDR3, the DNA is TGTGCCAGCAGTGAAGCGCTCTGGGGAGATACGCAGTATTTT.

This clonotype showed up just a few times. The chain recombines TRBV2 with TRBJ2-2, with D unresolved. CDR3 length: 15 residues. Per the germline V gene, CDR1 is SNHLY and CDR2 is FYNNEI. V lost 3 bases to trimming and J lost 3 bases, with 11 bases between them. CDR3 sequence: CASSETHVDTGELFF. CDR3 nucleotide sequence: TGTGCCAGCAGTGAGACCCACGTGGACACCGGGGAGCTGTTTTTT.

This clonotype was seen a few times. V and J are TRBV12-3 or TRBV12-4 and TRBJ1-5; unclear D gene. The length of the CDR3 is 13 residues. Trimming took 2 bases from V and 6 from J, leaving 8 bases between them. CDR3 sequence (DNA): TGTGCCAGCAGTTTAAGTCCCGCTCAGCCCCAGCATTTT. Its protein product is CASSLSPAQPQHF.

This clonotype appeared a few times. The V and J genes are TRBV6-2 or TRBV6-3 and TRBJ2-7, with D unclear. The length of the CDR3 is 12 residues. Germline V gene data show CDR1 as MNHEY and CDR2 as SVGEGT. The ends were cut back, 5 bases at V and 4 bases at J, with 9 bases in the middle. The CDR3 nucleotides read TGTGCCAGCAGTGACCCTGGGTACGAGCAGTACGTC. Its translation: CASSDPGYEQYV.

This clonotype occurred a few times. The chain has TRBV20-1 and TRBJ1-5; maybe TRBD1 (5 bases). The germline V and J ends were trimmed by 2 bases and 3 bases, with 11 bases remaining between them. There are 14 residues in the CDR3. Looked up from germline, CDR1 is DFQATT and CDR2 is SNEGSKA (reference sequence). The CDR3 is CSARSPGLNQPQHF. The CDR3 nucleotides read TGCAGTGCTAGATCCCCAGGGCTCAATCAGCCCCAGCATTTT.

The sample holds a few counts of this clonotype. The chain carries TRBV20-1 and TRBJ2-1; 7 bases fit TRBD1. With V trimmed by 6 bases and J by 4 bases, 12 bases remained unmatched. CDR1 is DFQATT, CDR2 SNEGSKA, per germline (reference sequence). The CDR3 is 15 residues long. The chain's CDR3 is CSAIEGAADYNEQFF. The CDR3 DNA follows: TGCAGTGCGATAGAGGGGGCCGCGGATTACAATGAGCAGTTCTTC.

The V call is TRBV5-1, the J call TRBJ1-1, with 9 bases that match TRBD1. Per the germline V gene, CDR1 is SGHRS and CDR2 is YFSETQ. The CDR3 spans 14 residues. J lost 8 bases, V lost 4 bases, and 9 bases had no gene match. CDR3 in DNA: TGCGCCAGCAGCAAAGGACAGGGGCCCAACGAAGCTTTCTTT. The encoded protein is CASSKGQGPNEAFF.

This clonotype was counted many times. The CDR3 nucleotides are TGTGCCAGCAGCGACAGGGGATTGGGCACTGAAGCTTTCTTT. Its protein product is CASSDRGLGTEAFF. This rearrangement joins TRBV5-6 to TRBJ1-1, with 8 bases identical to TRBD1. The CDR3 length is 14 residues. The V segment lost 4 bases and the J segment 4 bases; nucleotides outside the gene matches: 6. Germline V gives CDR1 SGHDT, CDR2 YYEEEE. Using reference TRBV5-6 and TRBJ1-1 for the parts outside the CDR3, the full variable domain is DAGVTQSPTHLIKTRGQQVTLRCSPKSGHDTVSWYQQALGQGPQFIFQYYEEEERQRGNFPDRFSGHQFPNYSSELNVNALLLGDSALYLCASSDRGLGTEAFFGQGTRLTVV.

This clonotype was observed many times. This chain uses TRBV7-8 with TRBJ2-2; TRBD2 is a possible D gene (7 bases). The CDR3 has 14 amino acids. Trimming shortened V by 3 bases and J by 7 bases, and 12 bases separated the two germline ends. The germline V gene encodes CDR1 SGHVS and CDR2 FQNEAQ. CDR3 in DNA: TGTGCCAGCAGCTTCGGGGGGCCGGGCGGGGAGCTGTTTTTT. Translating gives CASSFGGPGGELFF.

This clonotype was seen more than once but under ten times. The J gene is TRBJ2-7, the V gene TRBV6-1, with D possibly called TRBD1 or TRBD2 (6 bases each). Germline V gene sequence: CDR1 MNHNS, CDR2 SASEGT. Trimming pared 7 bases from V and 6 bases from J, leaving 13 bases between. CDR3 length equals 12 residues. In DNA, the CDR3 is TGTGCCAGCACGTACAGGGAGGTCGAGCAGTACTTC. Translation: CASTYREVEQYF.

The chain joins TRBV29-1 to TRBJ1-1; D remains unclear. V was shortened by 7 bases and J by 1 base, with 13 bases between the two germline ends. The length of the CDR3 is 13 residues. Germline V gene lookup returns CDR1 SQVTM and CDR2 ANQGSEA. The CDR3: CSGAGGQNTEAFF. CDR3 nucleotides: TGCAGCGGGGCGGGTGGGCAGAACACTGAAGCTTTCTTT.

V is TRBV3-1 and J is TRBJ2-2, with 8 bases lining up with TRBD1. The germline V gene has CDR1 LGHDT and CDR2 YNNKEL (reference sequence). J was trimmed by 6 bases and V by 4 bases; bases with no gene match: 7. This CDR3 comprises 15 residues. The CDR3, as DNA: TGTGCCAGCAGCCTCCGGACAGGGTACGCCGGGGAGCTGTTTTTT. Protein: CASSLRTGYAGELFF.

This clonotype was counted at least ten times. The V gene is TRBV29-1, the J gene TRBJ1-1, with 7 bases matching TRBD1. With V trimmed by 1 base and J by 5 bases, 13 bases remained unmatched. Germline assignment: CDR1 SQVTM and CDR2 ANQGSEA. This CDR3 has 16 residues. The DNA of the CDR3 is TGCAGCGTTGAAGGGGTGAAGGGGGCGAAACCGACTGAAGCTTTCTTT. Its translation: CSVEGVKGAKPTEAFF.

This rearrangement joins TRBV5-1 to TRBJ2-1, with TRBD1 as a possible D gene (5 bases). The CDR3 spans 13 residues. Germline-derived CDR1 and CDR2 are SGHRS and YFSETQ. V lost 0 bases and J lost 8, with 9 bases in between. This chain's CDR3 is CASSLGGQYEQFF. CDR3 nucleotide sequence: TGCGCCAGCAGCTTGGGCGGACAATATGAGCAGTTCTTC. The entire variable domain, with the rest obtained from reference TRBV5-1 and TRBJ2-1, is as follows: KAGVTQTPRYLIKTRGQQVTLSCSPISGHRSVSWYQQTPGQGLQFLFEYFSETQRNKGNFPGRFSGRQFSNSRSEMNVSTLELGDSALYLCASSLGGQYEQFFGPGTRLTVL.

This clonotype was counted between two and nine times. The V and J genes are TRBV6-2 or TRBV6-3 and TRBJ2-5, with 12 positions matching TRBD2. Unmatched junction bases numbered 14, after V lost 7 bases and J lost 5 bases. The length of the CDR3 is 17 residues. Germline V gene data show CDR1 as MNHEY and CDR2 as SVGEGT. The DNA for the CDR3 is TGTGCCAGCACCGCGAGGACTAGCGGGGCCTGGGGGGAGACCCAGTACTTC. Encoded protein: CASTARTSGAWGETQYF.

This clonotype has just a few counts. The chain carries TRBV2 and TRBJ1-2; D is uncertain. This CDR3 is 12 amino acids long. Germline V gene data show CDR1 as SNHLY and CDR2 as FYNNEI. Trimming pared 6 bases from V and 4 bases from J, leaving 9 bases between. The CDR3 nucleotides are TGTGCCAGCAGGCGCTCTCTCTATGGCTACACCTTC. Protein product: CASRRSLYGYTF.

The chain combines TRBV5-5 with TRBJ2-5, with 7 nucleotides matching TRBD2. V lost 4 bases, J lost 3 bases, and 18 bases stayed unmatched. Germline loops: CDR1 SGHKS, CDR2 YYEKEE (reference sequence). The CDR3 has 18 amino acids. CDR3 amino acids: CASSNGVLSGGAEETQYF. The CDR3 nucleotides read TGTGCCAGCAGCAATGGGGTGCTATCGGGGGGAGCCGAAGAGACCCAGTACTTC.

In this sample, this clonotype turned up many times. The rearrangement uses TRBV7-9 and TRBJ2-1, with a possible D match to TRBD2 (5 bases). The germline CDR1 and CDR2 sequences are SEHNR and FQNEAQ (reference sequence). The CDR3 is 14 residues long. The germline V and J ends were trimmed by 5 bases and 6 bases, with 14 bases remaining between them. The CDR3 is CASSAASPSNEQFF. CDR3 bases: TGTGCCAGCAGCGCCGCTAGCCCCAGCAATGAGCAGTTCTTC. Variable domain in full (rest from reference TRBV7-9 and TRBJ2-1): DTGVSQNPRHKITKRGQNVTFRCDPISEHNRLYWYRQTLGQGPEFLTYFQNEAQLEKSRLLSDRFSAERPKGSFSTLEIQRTEQGDSAMYLCASSAASPSNEQFFGPGTRLTVL.

At least ten counts were recorded for this clonotype. The chain links TRBV3-1 to TRBJ1-6; the D gene is possibly TRBD1 (5 bases). The CDR3 has 14 amino acids. V was cut by 4 bases and J by 5 bases, with 9 bases left in between. Germline assignment: CDR1 LGHDT and CDR2 YNNKEL (reference sequence). CDR3 loop: CASSLDSDNSPLHF. CDR3 nucleotides: TGTGCCAGCAGCCTCGACAGTGATAATTCACCCCTCCACTTT.

In this sample, this clonotype turned up a few times. J is TRBJ1-5 and V is TRBV4-1; TRBD1 might be the D (6 bases). Germline V CDR1 and CDR2: MGHRA, YSYEKL. The CDR3 covers 16 residues. V was pared by 4 bases and J by 0 bases, with 13 bases between. The CDR3 reads CASSPDRTFSNQPQHF. The DNA of the CDR3 is TGCGCCAGCAGCCCTGACAGGACTTTTAGCAATCAGCCCCAGCATTTT.

This clonotype was seen repeatedly, ten times or more. The chain joins TRBV29-1 to TRBJ2-7; D is perhaps TRBD2 (5 bases). The CDR3 is 15 amino acids. The germline V gene encodes CDR1 SQVTM and CDR2 ANQGSEA. V dropped 0 bases and J dropped 0 bases, with 12 bases sitting between them. The CDR3 DNA reads as TGCAGCGTTGAAGATCCCACTGGGAGCTCCTACGAGCAGTACTTC. The encoded protein is CSVEDPTGSSYEQYF.

This clonotype was seen only a few times. V is TRBV15 and J is TRBJ2-7; D perhaps matches TRBD2 (5 bases). The CDR3 spans 12 residues. CDR1 is LNHNV and CDR2 is YYDKDF in the germline V gene (reference sequence). V was shortened by 2 bases and J by 7 bases, with 9 bases between the two germline ends. CDR3 residues: CATSRFRLEQYF. DNA of the CDR3: TGTGCCACCAGCAGATTCCGACTAGAGCAGTACTTC.

This clonotype was found a few times. The V call is TRBV3-1, the J call TRBJ2-5; TRBD2 matches 9 bases. The CDR3 is 14 residues long. CDR1 is LGHDT, CDR2 YNNKEL, per germline (reference sequence). V was pared by 5 bases and J by 4 bases, with 5 bases of the junction left unmatched. CDR3 DNA: TGTGCCAGCAGCGTAGCGGGAGCTTTAGAGACCCAGTACTTC. Its protein product is CASSVAGALETQYF.

This clonotype was recorded many times. The V gene is TRBV29-1, the J gene TRBJ2-1; D gene ambiguous. Per germline, CDR1 SQVTM and CDR2 ANQGSEA. V was clipped by 8 bases and J by 1 base, with 15 bases between them. There are 14 residues in the CDR3. The CDR3 region has the DNA TGCAGCCCTTGGACGGTGGTGTCCTACAATGAGCAGTTCTTC. Protein sequence: CSPWTVVSYNEQFF.

This clonotype was observed a single time. The chain carries TRBV5-1 and TRBJ2-7; perhaps TRBD2 as D (5 bases). V dropped 4 bases and J dropped 5 bases, with 13 bases sitting between them. The CDR3 covers 13 residues. The germline V gene encodes CDR1 SGHRS and CDR2 YFSETQ. The CDR3 nucleotides are TGCGCCAGCAGCCTAGCTCCTAAAAACGAGCAGTACTTC. Translation gives CASSLAPKNEQYF.

V is TRBV5-6 and J is TRBJ1-6; no reliable D call. The CDR3 extends over 12 amino acids. Germline V gene sequence: CDR1 SGHDT, CDR2 YYEEEE. Between the trimmed V and J ends, which lost 1 base and 9 bases, there was a span of 5 bases. CDR3: CASSLMVSPLHF. The CDR3 nucleotides are TGTGCCAGCAGCTTGATGGTTTCACCCCTCCACTTT. The entire variable domain, with the rest obtained from reference TRBV5-6 and TRBJ1-6, is as follows: DAGVTQSPTHLIKTRGQQVTLRCSPKSGHDTVSWYQQALGQGPQFIFQYYEEEERQRGNFPDRFSGHQFPNYSSELNVNALLLGDSALYLCASSLMVSPLHFGNGTRLTVT.